Listed here are 13 T cell receptor beta chains from one sample, sequenced in a study of beta chain features in type 1 diabetes. Reverse transcribing all isolated RNA meant expressed TCRB transcripts were sequenced. Libraries were prepared by immunoSEQ multiplex PCR; TCRdb keeps only in-frame clonotypes and omits some of them. In the table there are around 13,000 clones, over 40% of which are singletons. Sequenced material: stem cell memory CD4+ T cells from blood. The source of these receptors is a man aged 18 to 29 in good health.

V gene TRBV30 combines with J gene TRBJ2-5, with a tentative D call TRBD2 (5 bases). The V and J ends lost 1 base and 4 bases respectively, with 13 bases between them. The CDR3 has 14 amino acids. Germline V gene lookup returns CDR1 GTSNPN and CDR2 SVGIG (reference sequence). CDR3 sequence: CAWSGTSFLETQYF. CDR3 sequence (DNA): TGTGCCTGGAGTGGTACTAGTTTCTTAGAGACCCAGTACTTC.

The rearrangement joins TRBV7-2 to TRBJ2-5; 10 bases agree with TRBD2. V shed 3 bases, J shed 2 bases, and the junction held 3 bases outside the gene matches. This CDR3 region has 15 residues. Germline-derived CDR1 and CDR2 are SGHTA and FQGNSA. CDR3: CASSLISGGQETQYF. CDR3 DNA sequence: TGTGCCAGCAGCTTGATTAGCGGGGGGCAAGAGACCCAGTACTTC.

V gene TRBV7-9 combines with J gene TRBJ2-5; D unresolved. The CDR3 covers 11 residues. V lost 5 bases and J lost 4, with 5 bases in between. In germline, CDR1 is SEHNR, CDR2 FQNEAQ (reference sequence). The CDR3 DNA reads TGTGCCAGCAGCCCCCGAGAGACCCAGTACTTC. Translating it yields CASSPRETQYF.

This sequence joins TRBV6-5 and TRBJ2-5; 8 bases align to TRBD1. The CDR3 length is 15 residues. Germline assignment: CDR1 MNHEY and CDR2 SVGAGI. V was clipped by 0 bases and J by 4 bases; unmatched bases: 4. CDR3 coding DNA: TGTGCCAGCAGTTACTCGACAGGGGATTTAGAGACCCAGTACTTC. This gives the protein CASSYSTGDLETQYF.

This clone appeared a single time. J is TRBJ2-5 and V is TRBV2, with TRBD2 matching 13 bases. Germline lookup yields CDR1 SNHLY and CDR2 FYNNEI. With 6 bases clipped from V and 4 bases from J, the junction kept 5 bases outside the gene matches. This CDR3 has 15 amino acids. CDR3 coding DNA: TGTGCCAGCAGACAACTAGCGGGGGGGCCAGAGACCCAGTACTTC. This encodes CASRQLAGGPETQYF.

This chain joins TRBV10-3 and TRBJ2-3; tentative D call: TRBD1 (7 bases). This CDR3 spans 14 amino acids. Trimming left V 9 bases short and J 2 bases short, with 15 bases between. CDR1 and CDR2 (germline): ENHRY, SYGVKD. The CDR3, as DNA: TGTGCCATGAAGACAGGGACTTCCACAGATACGCAGTATTTT. It is translated as CAMKTGTSTDTQYF.

The chain links TRBV5-1 to TRBJ2-7, with 15 bases matching TRBD2. The germline gives CDR1 SGHRS, CDR2 YFSETQ. The length of the CDR3 is 18 residues. The trim removed 4 bases at V and 3 bases at J, leaving 11 bases unmatched. CDR3 nucleotides: TGCGCCAGCAGCCCAGGGACTAGCGGGGGGCTCCTCCTCTACGAGCAGTACTTC. This translates into CASSPGTSGGLLLYEQYF.

This clone came up a few times. This sequence joins TRBV4-2 and TRBJ2-7; 14 positions agree with TRBD2. Germline-derived CDR1 and CDR2 are LGHNA and YNFKEQ. The V gene end was trimmed by 2 bases and the J gene end by 7 bases; junction bases not matched to a gene: 4. This CDR3 is 15 amino acids long. DNA of the CDR3: TGTGCCAGCAGCCAACTGGGACTAGCGGGGGATGAGCAGTACTTC. Protein product: CASSQLGLAGDEQYF.

The sample holds a few counts of this clone. This chain joins TRBV4-3 and TRBJ2-3, with TRBD2 matching over 8 bases. The CDR3 length is 16 residues. Germline values: CDR1 LGHNA, CDR2 YSLEER. V lost 2 bases and J lost 0; bases outside the gene matches: 4. CDR3 sequence reads: CASSQITSGSTDTQYF. CDR3 coding DNA: TGCGCCAGCAGCCAAATCACTAGCGGAAGCACAGATACGCAGTATTTT.

The chain combines TRBV5-1 with TRBJ2-1; TRBD1 agrees at 8 bases. This CDR3 spans 14 amino acids. V trimming: 2 bases; J trimming: 3 bases; junction bases outside the gene matches: 1. Germline V gene lookup returns CDR1 SGHRS and CDR2 YFSETQ. The CDR3 protein is CASSFGTGYNEQFF. CDR3 DNA: TGCGCCAGCAGCTTCGGGACAGGCTACAATGAGCAGTTCTTC.

The genes are TRBV7-7 and TRBJ2-5; tentative D call: TRBD1 (5 bases). CDR1 is SSHAT, CDR2 FNYEAQ, per germline (reference sequence). V was cut by 3 bases and J by 1 base, with 9 bases left in between. The CDR3 contains 14 residues. CDR3 residues: CASSFFRGQETQYF. The CDR3 DNA reads as TGTGCCAGCAGCTTTTTTAGGGGCCAAGAGACCCAGTACTTC.

The chain links TRBV29-1 to TRBJ2-3; 9 positions agree with TRBD1. V lost 7 bases and J lost 1; bases outside the gene matches: 9. The CDR3 extends over 15 amino acids. Looked up from germline, CDR1 is SQVTM and CDR2 is ANQGSEA. CDR3 protein: CSGTGESGGTDTQYF. The DNA for the CDR3 is TGCAGCGGGACAGGGGAATCGGGCGGCACAGATACGCAGTATTTT.

A few counts support this clone. This rearrangement joins TRBV14 to TRBJ1-5; possible D gene TRBD1, 6 bases. The germline gives CDR1 SGHDN, CDR2 FVKESK. The CDR3 loop spans 14 amino acids. V was trimmed by 2 bases and J by 6 bases, leaving 11 bases between them. CDR3: CASSQTGFPQPQHF. The CDR3 nucleotides are TGTGCCAGCAGCCAAACAGGGTTCCCTCAGCCCCAGCATTTT.